The clone carrying this T cell receptor (beta chain) occurred many times. As yet, its antigen is unknown. Researchers attached unique molecular identifiers to individual cDNA molecules. TCRdb passed the 5' RACE reads through MiXCR, listing each CDR3 protein once. There are approximately 30,000 distinct CDR3 sequences in the sample; around 5.1% occur only once, and more than 20% lies in the top ten. The data were taken from a study of early T cells in non-severe SARS-CoV-2 infection. Study as a whole: Sequenced bulk RNA came from whole blood that was unsorted, and chains were unpaired. Study results and limitations: Anti-spike CD8 responses were favored by VDJdb matching, which missed private and CD4 specificities.

V dropped 7 bases and J dropped 10; count of bases not matched to a gene: 10. Germline assignment: CDR1 LGHDT and CDR2 YNNKEL (reference sequence). The CDR3 spans 14 residues. The gene calls are TRBV3-1 and TRBJ1-6; 7 positions agree with TRBD1. This receptor was taken from an adult who was a healthcare worker with PCR-confirmed SARS-CoV-2 infection or an uninfected control (not recorded which). The sample comprised whole blood. The CDR3 loop reads CASNLGQVGSPLHF. CDR3 coding DNA: TGTGCCAGCAACCTAGGACAGGTCGGGTCACCCCTCCACTTT.